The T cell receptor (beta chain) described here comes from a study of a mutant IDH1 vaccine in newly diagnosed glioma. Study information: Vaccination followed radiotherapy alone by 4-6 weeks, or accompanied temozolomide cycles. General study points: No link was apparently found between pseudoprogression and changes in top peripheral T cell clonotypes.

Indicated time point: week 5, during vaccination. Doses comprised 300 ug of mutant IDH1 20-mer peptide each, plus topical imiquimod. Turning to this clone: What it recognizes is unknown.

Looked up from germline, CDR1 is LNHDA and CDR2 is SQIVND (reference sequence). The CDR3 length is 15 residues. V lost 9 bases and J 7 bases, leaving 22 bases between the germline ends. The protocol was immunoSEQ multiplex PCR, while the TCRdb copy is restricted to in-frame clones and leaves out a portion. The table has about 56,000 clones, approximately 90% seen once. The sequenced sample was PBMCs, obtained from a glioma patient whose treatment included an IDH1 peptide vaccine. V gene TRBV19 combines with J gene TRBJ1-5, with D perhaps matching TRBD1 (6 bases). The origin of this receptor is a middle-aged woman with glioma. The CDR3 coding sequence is TGTGCCAGCCGACAGGACGGTGGAACTATGCAGCCCCAGCATTTT. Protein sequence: CASRQDGGTMQPQHF.